The clone carrying this T cell receptor (beta chain) was observed a few times. The protocol was immunoSEQ multiplex PCR, while the TCRdb copy is restricted to in-frame clones and leaves out a portion. Of 150,000 to 200,000 clones in the sample, 85% are singletons; the top ten hold approximately 15%. This sample was taken from a study of cytomegalovirus exposure and HLA in healthy donors. This TCR derives from a man aged 18 to 35 in good health and CMV-seropositive. Sequenced sample: PBMCs.

The CDR3 region has the DNA TGTGCCAGCAGCTGGGACAGGGACTCCTACGAGCAGTACTTC. This sequence encodes CASSWDRDSYEQYF. This chain uses TRBV5-5 with TRBJ2-7; TRBD1 matches 9 bases. This CDR3 region has 14 residues. The germline V gene encodes CDR1 SGHKS and CDR2 YYEKEE (reference sequence). V trimming: 3 bases; J trimming: 0 bases; junction bases outside the gene matches: 1.